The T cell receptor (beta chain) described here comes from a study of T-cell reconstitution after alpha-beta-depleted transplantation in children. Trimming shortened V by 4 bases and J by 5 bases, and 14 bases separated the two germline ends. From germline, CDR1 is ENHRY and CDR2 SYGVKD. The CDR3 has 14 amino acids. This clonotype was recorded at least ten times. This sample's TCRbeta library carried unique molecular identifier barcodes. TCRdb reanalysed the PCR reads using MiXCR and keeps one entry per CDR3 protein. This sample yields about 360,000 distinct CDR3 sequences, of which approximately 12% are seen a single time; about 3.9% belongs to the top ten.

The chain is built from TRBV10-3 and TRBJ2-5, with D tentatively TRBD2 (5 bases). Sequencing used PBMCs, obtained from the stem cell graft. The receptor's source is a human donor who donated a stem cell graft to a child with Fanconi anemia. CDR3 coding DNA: TGTGCCATCAGTGTGGTTGGGCCGGGGGAGACCCAGTACTTC. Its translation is CAISVVGPGETQYF.